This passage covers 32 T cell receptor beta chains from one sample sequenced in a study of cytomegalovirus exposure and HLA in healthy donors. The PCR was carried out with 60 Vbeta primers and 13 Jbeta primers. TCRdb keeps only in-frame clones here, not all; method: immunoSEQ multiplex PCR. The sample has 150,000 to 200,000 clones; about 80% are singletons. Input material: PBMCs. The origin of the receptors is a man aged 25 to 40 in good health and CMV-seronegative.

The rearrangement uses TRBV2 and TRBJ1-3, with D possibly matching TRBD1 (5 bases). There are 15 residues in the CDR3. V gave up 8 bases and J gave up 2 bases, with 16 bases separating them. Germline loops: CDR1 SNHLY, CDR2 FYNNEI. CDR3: CASLSGARTGNTIYF. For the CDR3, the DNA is TGTGCCAGCCTCAGCGGGGCTCGAACTGGAAACACCATATATTTT.

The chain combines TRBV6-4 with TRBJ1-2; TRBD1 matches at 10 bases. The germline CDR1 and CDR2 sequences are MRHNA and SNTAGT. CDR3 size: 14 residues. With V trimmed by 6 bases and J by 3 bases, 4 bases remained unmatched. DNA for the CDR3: TGTGCCAGCAGGAGCGGGACAGGGGACTATGGCTACACCTTC. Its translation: CASRSGTGDYGYTF.

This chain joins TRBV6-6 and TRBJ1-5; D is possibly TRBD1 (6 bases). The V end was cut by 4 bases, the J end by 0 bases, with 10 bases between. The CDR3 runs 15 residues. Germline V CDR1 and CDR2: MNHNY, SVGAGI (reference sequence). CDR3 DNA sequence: TGTGCCAGCAGTTCAGGACAGTTTAGCAATCAGCCCCAGCATTTT. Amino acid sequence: CASSSGQFSNQPQHF.

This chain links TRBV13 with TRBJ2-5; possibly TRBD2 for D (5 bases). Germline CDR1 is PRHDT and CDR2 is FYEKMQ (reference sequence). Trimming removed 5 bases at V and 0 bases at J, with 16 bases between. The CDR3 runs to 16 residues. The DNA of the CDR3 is TGTGCCAGCAGCCCAGGTGGCGGGCGATACCAAGAGACCCAGTACTTC. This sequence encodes CASSPGGGRYQETQYF.

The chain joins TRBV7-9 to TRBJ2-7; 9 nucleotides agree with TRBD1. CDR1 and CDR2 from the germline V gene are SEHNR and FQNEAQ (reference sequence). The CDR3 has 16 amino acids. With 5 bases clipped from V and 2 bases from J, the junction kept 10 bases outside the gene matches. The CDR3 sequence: CASSPGLRDRAYEQYF. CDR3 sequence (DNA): TGTGCCAGCAGCCCGGGACTCCGGGACAGGGCCTACGAGCAGTACTTC.

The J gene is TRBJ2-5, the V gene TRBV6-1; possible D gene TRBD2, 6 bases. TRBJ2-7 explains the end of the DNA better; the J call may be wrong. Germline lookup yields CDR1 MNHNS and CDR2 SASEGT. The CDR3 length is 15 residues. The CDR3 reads CASSTRGPGPYEQYF. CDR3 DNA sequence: TGTGCCAGCAGTACGCGGGGTCCGGGCCCCTACGAGCAGTACTTC.

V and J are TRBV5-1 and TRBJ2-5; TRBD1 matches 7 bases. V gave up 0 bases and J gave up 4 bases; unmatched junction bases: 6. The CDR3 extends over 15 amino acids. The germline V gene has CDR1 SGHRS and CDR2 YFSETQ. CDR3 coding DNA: TGCGCCAGCAGCTTGGGACAGGGAGACCTAGAGACCCAGTACTTC. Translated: CASSLGQGDLETQYF. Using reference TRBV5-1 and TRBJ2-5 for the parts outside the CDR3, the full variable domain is KAGVTQTPRYLIKTRGQQVTLSCSPISGHRSVSWYQQTPGQGLQFLFEYFSETQRNKGNFPGRFSGRQFSNSRSEMNVSTLELGDSALYLCASSLGQGDLETQYFGPGTRLLVL.

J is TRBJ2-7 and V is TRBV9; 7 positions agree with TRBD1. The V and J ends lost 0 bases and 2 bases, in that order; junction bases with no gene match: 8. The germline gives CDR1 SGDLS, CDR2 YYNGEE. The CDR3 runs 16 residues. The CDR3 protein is CASSVAGTEQTYEQYF. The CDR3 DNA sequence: TGTGCCAGCAGCGTAGCGGGGACAGAACAAACCTACGAGCAGTACTTC.

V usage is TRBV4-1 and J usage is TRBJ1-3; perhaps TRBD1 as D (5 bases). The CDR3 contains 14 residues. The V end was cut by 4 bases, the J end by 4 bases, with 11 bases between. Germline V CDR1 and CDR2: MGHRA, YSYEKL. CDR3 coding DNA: TGCGCCAGCAGCCCAGGGCAGATGGGAAACACCATATATTTT. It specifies CASSPGQMGNTIYF.

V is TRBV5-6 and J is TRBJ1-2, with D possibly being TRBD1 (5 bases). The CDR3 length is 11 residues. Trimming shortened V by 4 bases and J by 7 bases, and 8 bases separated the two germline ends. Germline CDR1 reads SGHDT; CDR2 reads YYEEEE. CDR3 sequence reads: CASSSGGGYTF. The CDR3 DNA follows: TGTGCCAGCAGCAGCGGGGGTGGCTACACCTTC.

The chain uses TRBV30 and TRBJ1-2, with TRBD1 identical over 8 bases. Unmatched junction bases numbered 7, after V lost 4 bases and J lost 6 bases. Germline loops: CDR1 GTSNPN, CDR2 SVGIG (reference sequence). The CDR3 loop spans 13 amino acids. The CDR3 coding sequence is TGTGCCTGGACCCCCAGGGGGCGAAATGGCTACACCTTC. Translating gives CAWTPRGRNGYTF.

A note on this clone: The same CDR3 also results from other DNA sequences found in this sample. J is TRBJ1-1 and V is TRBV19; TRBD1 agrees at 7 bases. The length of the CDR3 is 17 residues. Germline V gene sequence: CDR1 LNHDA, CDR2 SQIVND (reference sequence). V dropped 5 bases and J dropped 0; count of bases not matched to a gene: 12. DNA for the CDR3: TGTGCCAGTAGTGGGAGACAGGGACGGATTCTGAACACTGAAGCTTTCTTT. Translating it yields CASSGRQGRILNTEAFF.

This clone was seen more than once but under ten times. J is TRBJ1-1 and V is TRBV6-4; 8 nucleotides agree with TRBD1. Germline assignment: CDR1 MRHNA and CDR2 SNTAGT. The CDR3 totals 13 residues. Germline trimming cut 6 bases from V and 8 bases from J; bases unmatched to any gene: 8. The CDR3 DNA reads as TGTGCCAGCAGCGTCGGACAGGGTTTCGAAGCTTTCTTT. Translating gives CASSVGQGFEAFF.

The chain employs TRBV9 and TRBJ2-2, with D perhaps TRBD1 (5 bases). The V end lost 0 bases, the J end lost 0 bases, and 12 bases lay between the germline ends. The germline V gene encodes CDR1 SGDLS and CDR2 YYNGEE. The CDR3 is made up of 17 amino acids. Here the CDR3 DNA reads TGTGCCAGCAGCGTAGTTTTGGACAAAGCGAACACCGGGGAGCTGTTTTTT. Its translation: CASSVVLDKANTGELFF.

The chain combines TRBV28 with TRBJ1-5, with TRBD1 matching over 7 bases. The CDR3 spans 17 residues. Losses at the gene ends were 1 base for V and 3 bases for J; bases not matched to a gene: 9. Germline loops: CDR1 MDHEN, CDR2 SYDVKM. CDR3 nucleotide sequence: TGTGCCAGCAGTTTATTAGTTGGAGGGGGCCTCAATCAGCCCCAGCATTTT. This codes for CASSLLVGGGLNQPQHF.

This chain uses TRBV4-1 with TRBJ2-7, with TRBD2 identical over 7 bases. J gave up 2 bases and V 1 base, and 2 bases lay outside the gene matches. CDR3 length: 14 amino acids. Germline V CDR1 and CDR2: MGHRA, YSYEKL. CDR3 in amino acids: CASSQGEGPYEQYF. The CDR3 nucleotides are TGCGCCAGCAGCCAAGGGGAGGGCCCCTACGAGCAGTACTTC.

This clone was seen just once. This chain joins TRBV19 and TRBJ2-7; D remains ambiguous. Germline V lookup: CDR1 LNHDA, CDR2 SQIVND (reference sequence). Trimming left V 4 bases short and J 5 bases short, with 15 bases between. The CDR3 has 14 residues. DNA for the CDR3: TGTGCCAGTAGTAAACCGTCACATATGGACGAGCAGTACTTC. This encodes CASSKPSHMDEQYF.

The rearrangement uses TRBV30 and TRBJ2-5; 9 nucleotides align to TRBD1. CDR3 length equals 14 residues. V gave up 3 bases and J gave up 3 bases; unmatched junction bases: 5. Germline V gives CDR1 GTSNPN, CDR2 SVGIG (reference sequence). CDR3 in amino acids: CAWSYGQGKETQYF. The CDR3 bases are TGTGCCTGGAGCTACGGACAGGGGAAAGAGACCCAGTACTTC.

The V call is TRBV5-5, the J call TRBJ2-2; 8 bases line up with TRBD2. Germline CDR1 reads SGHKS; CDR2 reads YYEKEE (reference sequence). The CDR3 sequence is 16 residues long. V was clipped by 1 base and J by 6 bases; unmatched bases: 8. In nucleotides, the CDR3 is TGTGCCAGCAGCTTGCTAGCGGGTTACGCGGCCGGGGAGCTGTTTTTT. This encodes CASSLLAGYAAGELFF. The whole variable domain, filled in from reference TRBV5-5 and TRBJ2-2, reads DAGVTQSPTHLIKTRGQQVTLRCSPISGHKSVSWYQQVLGQGPQFIFQYYEKEERGRGNFPDRFSARQFPNYSSELNVNALLLGDSALYLCASSLLAGYAAGELFFGEGSRLTVL.

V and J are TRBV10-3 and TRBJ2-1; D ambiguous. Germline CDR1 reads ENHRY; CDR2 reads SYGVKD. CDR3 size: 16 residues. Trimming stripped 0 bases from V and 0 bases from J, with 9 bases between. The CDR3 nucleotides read TGTGCCATCAGTGAGTCCCCCGGGTCCTCCTACAATGAGCAGTTCTTC. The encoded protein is CAISESPGSSYNEQFF.

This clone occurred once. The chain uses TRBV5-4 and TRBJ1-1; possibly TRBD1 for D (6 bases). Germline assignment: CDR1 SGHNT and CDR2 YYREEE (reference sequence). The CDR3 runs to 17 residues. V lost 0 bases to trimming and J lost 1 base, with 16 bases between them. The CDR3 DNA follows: TGTGCCAGCAGCTTGGCATTAGGCGGACAGCCGAACACTGAAGCTTTCTTT. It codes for CASSLALGGQPNTEAFF.

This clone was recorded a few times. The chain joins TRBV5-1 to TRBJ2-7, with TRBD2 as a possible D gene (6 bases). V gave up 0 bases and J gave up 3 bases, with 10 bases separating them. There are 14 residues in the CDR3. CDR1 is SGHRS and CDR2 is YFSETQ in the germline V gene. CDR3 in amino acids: CASSLGDSVYEQYF. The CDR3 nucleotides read TGCGCCAGCAGCTTGGGGGACTCCGTCTACGAGCAGTACTTC. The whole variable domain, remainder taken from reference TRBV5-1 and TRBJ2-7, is KAGVTQTPRYLIKTRGQQVTLSCSPISGHRSVSWYQQTPGQGLQFLFEYFSETQRNKGNFPGRFSGRQFSNSRSEMNVSTLELGDSALYLCASSLGDSVYEQYFGPGTRLTVT.

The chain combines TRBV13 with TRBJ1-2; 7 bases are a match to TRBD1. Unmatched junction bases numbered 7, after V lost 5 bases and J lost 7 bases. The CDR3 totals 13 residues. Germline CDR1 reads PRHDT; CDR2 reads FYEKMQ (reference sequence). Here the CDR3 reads CASSPTGKGGYTF. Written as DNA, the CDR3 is TGTGCCAGCAGCCCGACAGGGAAGGGTGGCTACACCTTC.

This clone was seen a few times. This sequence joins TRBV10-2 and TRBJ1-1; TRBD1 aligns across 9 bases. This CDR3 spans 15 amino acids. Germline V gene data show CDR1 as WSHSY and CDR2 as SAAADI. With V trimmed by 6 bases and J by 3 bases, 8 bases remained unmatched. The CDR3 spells CASREGTGIHTEAFF. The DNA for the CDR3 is TGCGCCAGCAGGGAGGGGACAGGGATCCACACTGAAGCTTTCTTT.

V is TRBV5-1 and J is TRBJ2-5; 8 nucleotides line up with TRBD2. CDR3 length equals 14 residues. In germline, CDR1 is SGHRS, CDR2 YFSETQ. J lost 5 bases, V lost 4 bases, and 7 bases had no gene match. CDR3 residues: CASSPGGGRETQYF. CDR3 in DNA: TGCGCCAGCAGCCCCGGGGGGGGGCGCGAGACCCAGTACTTC. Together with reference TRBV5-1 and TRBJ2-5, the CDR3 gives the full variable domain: KAGVTQTPRYLIKTRGQQVTLSCSPISGHRSVSWYQQTPGQGLQFLFEYFSETQRNKGNFPGRFSGRQFSNSRSEMNVSTLELGDSALYLCASSPGGGRETQYFGPGTRLLVL.

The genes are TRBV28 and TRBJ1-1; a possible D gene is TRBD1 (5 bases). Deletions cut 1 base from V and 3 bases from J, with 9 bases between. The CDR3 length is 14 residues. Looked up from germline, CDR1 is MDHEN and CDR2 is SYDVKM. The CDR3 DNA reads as TGTGCCAGCAGTTTATCTTGGGGCTACACTGAAGCTTTCTTT. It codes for CASSLSWGYTEAFF. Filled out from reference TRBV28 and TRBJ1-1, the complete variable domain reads DVKVTQSSRYLVKRTGEKVFLECVQDMDHENMFWYRQDPGLGLRLIYFSYDVKMKEKGDIPEGYSVSREKKERFSLILESASTNQTSMYLCASSLSWGYTEAFFGQGTRLTVV.

CDR3 DNA sequence: TGTGCCAGCAGCCTTCTTTCAGCGGGAGGAAATGAGCAGTTCTTC. Amino acids: CASSLLSAGGNEQFF. The chain carries TRBV11-2 and TRBJ2-1; the match to TRBD2 covers 9 bases. Per germline, CDR1 SGHAT and CDR2 FQNNGV. The CDR3 totals 15 residues. V was clipped by 5 bases and J by 7 bases; unmatched bases: 9.

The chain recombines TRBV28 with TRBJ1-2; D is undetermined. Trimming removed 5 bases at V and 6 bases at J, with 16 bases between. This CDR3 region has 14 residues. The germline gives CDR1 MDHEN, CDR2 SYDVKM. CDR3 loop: CASSGAGGVNGYTF. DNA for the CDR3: TGTGCCAGCAGTGGTGCGGGAGGTGTTAATGGCTACACCTTC.

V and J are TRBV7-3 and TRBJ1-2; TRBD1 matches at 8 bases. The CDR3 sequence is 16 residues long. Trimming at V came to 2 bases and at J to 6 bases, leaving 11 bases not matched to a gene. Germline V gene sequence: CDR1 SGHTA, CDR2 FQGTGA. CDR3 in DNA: TGTGCCAGCAGCTTACAGGGGGCTCTACTCTCGGATGGCTACACCTTC. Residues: CASSLQGALLSDGYTF.

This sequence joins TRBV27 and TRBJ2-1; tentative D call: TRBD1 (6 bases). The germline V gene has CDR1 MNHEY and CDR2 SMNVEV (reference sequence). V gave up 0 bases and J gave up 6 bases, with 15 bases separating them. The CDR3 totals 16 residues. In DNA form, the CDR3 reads TGTGCCAGCAGTTTATCGTCAGGGGAGCGATTCAATGAGCAGTTCTTC. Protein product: CASSLSSGERFNEQFF.

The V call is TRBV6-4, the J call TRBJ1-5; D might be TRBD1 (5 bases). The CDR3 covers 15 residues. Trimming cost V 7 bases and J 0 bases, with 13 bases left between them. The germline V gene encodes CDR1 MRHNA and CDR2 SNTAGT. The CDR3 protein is CASTGRTYSNQPQHF. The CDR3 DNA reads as TGTGCCAGCACCGGGCGGACATATAGCAATCAGCCCCAGCATTTT.

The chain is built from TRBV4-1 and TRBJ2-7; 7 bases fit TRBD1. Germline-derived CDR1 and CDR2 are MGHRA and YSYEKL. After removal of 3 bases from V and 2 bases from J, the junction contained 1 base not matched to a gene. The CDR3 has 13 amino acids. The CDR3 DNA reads TGCGCCAGCAGCCACGACAGGGCCTACGAGCAGTACTTC. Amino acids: CASSHDRAYEQYF.